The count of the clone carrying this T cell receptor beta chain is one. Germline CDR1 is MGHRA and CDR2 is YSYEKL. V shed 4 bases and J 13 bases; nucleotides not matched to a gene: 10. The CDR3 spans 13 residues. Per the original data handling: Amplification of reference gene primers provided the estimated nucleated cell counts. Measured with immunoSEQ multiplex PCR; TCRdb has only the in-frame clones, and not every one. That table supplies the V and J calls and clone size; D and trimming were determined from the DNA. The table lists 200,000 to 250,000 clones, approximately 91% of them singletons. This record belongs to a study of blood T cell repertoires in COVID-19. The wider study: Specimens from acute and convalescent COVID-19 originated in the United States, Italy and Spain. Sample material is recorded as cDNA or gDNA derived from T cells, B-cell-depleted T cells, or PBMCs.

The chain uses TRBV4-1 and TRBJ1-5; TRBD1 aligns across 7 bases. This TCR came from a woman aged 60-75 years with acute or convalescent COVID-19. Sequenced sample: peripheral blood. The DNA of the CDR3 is TGCGCCAGCAGCCGATTCGGACAGGAGCGGCAGCATTTT. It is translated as CASSRFGQERQHF.